These 9 T cell receptor beta chains share one sample of origin, sequenced in a study of vaccination effects on CD4 cells after COVID-19. Culture lasted about ten days before CD4+ T cell isolation. Their antigens are not known. Data came from immunoSEQ multiplex PCR; TCRdb stores just in-frame clones and leaves some out. This sample has about 58,000 clones, with about 80% found just once. The material was CD4+ T cells from PBMCs cultured without peptide, obtained before COVID-19 vaccination. These receptors all come from a human donor who received a COVID-19 vaccine.

The chain uses TRBV5-4 and TRBJ1-3; maybe TRBD1 (6 bases). The CDR3 extends over 16 amino acids. Trimming cost V 0 bases and J 0 bases, with 10 bases left between them. CDR1 is SGHNT and CDR2 is YYREEE in the germline V gene (reference sequence). The CDR3 DNA follows: TGTGCCAGCAGCTTGGGGGGGGCCTCCTCTGGAAACACCATATATTTT. Amino acids: CASSLGGASSGNTIYF.

The chain has TRBV7-3 and TRBJ2-2; 9 bases line up with TRBD1. The V gene end was trimmed by 5 bases and the J gene end by 0 bases; junction bases not matched to a gene: 4. This CDR3 spans 16 amino acids. Germline V gene sequence: CDR1 SGHTA, CDR2 FQGTGA. The CDR3 spells CASSVTGGANTGELFF. The CDR3 nucleotides read TGTGCCAGCAGCGTCACAGGGGGCGCGAACACCGGGGAGCTGTTTTTT.

This clone was observed once. The chain carries TRBV24-1 and TRBJ2-2, with 9 bases aligning to TRBD1. Germline V gives CDR1 KGHDR, CDR2 SFDVKD. The CDR3 totals 16 residues. The V and J ends lost 3 bases and 6 bases, in that order; junction bases with no gene match: 7. CDR3 protein: CATSDRTGTGSGELFF. CDR3 DNA: TGTGCCACCAGTGATAGAACCGGGACAGGGTCCGGGGAGCTGTTTTTT.

This clone was counted a single time. The chain has TRBV19 and TRBJ1-5; 12 bases map to TRBD1. The V gene's germline CDR1 is LNHDA and CDR2 SQIVND (reference sequence). J lost 10 bases, V lost 5 bases, and 6 bases had no gene match. The length of the CDR3 is 14 residues. The CDR3 loop is CASSPGTGGFPQHF. For the CDR3, the DNA is TGTGCCAGTAGTCCTGGGACAGGGGGCTTTCCCCAGCATTTT.

This chain uses TRBV15 with TRBJ2-7; D is unresolved. The CDR3 length is 14 residues. Germline CDR1 and CDR2: LNHNV and YYDKDF (reference sequence). Trimming removed 0 bases from V and 2 bases from J, with 8 bases in between. The CDR3 is CATSRERPAYEQYV. CDR3 in DNA: TGTGCCACCAGCAGAGAGCGTCCGGCCTACGAGCAGTACGTC.

The chain couples TRBV4-1 to TRBJ1-6; 9 nucleotides line up with TRBD1. Per the germline V gene, CDR1 is MGHRA and CDR2 is YSYEKL. Trimming cost V 1 base and J 7 bases; bases outside gene matches: 5. CDR3 size: 16 residues. The CDR3 nucleotides are TGCGCCAGCAGCCAAGCGACAGGGGGGACCAATTCACCCCTCCACTTT. Encoded protein: CASSQATGGTNSPLHF.

This chain links TRBV7-2 with TRBJ1-3, with unresolved D. The length of the CDR3 is 14 residues. V dropped 5 bases and J dropped 0 bases, with 8 bases sitting between them. From germline, CDR1 is SGHTA and CDR2 FQGNSA. The CDR3 DNA sequence: TGTGCCAGCAGCCTTAGTCCCTCTGGAAACACCATATATTTT. Protein: CASSLSPSGNTIYF.

The chain is built from TRBV30 and TRBJ1-6, with D maybe TRBD1 (5 bases). The ends were cut back, 5 bases at V and 7 bases at J, with 21 bases in the middle. Germline V gene sequence: CDR1 GTSNPN, CDR2 SVGIG (reference sequence). This CDR3 contains 16 residues. CDR3 loop: CAWDPQGAVENSPLHF. CDR3 nucleotide sequence: TGTGCCTGGGACCCTCAAGGGGCAGTGGAAAATTCACCCCTCCACTTT.

V and J are TRBV6-4 and TRBJ1-5; 10 positions agree with TRBD1. CDR1 is MRHNA and CDR2 is SNTAGT in the germline V gene. CDR3 length: 16 amino acids. V lost 6 bases, J lost 7 bases, and 12 bases stayed unmatched. CDR3 sequence: CASRYRQGATGQPQHF. The CDR3 DNA sequence: TGTGCCAGCAGATACAGACAGGGGGCCACAGGACAGCCCCAGCATTTT.